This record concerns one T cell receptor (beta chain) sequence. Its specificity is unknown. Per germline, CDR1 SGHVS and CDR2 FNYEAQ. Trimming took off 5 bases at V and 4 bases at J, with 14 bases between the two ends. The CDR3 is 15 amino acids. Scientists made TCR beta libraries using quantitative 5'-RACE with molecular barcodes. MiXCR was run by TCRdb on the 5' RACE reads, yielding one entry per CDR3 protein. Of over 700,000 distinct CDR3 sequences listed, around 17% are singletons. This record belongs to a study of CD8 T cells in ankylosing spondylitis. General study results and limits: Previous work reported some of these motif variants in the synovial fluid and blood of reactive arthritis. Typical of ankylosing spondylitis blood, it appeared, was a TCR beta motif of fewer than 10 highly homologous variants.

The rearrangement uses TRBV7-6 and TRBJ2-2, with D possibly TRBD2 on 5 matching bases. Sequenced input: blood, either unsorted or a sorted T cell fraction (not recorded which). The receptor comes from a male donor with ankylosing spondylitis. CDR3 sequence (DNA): TGTGCCAGCAGCCCCGGGGAGTACAGCACCGGGGAGCTGTTTTTT. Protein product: CASSPGEYSTGELFF.